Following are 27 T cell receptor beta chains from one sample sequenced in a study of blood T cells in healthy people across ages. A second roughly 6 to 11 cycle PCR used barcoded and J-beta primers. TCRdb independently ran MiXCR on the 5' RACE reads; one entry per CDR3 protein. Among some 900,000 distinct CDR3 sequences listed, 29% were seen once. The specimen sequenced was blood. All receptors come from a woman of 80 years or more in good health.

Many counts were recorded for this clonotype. CDR3 protein: CASTRQQEETQYF. The DNA for the CDR3 is TGTGCCAGCACGAGACAACAGGAAGAGACCCAGTACTTC. The chain is built from TRBV2 and TRBJ2-5, with TRBD1 as a possible D gene (5 bases). CDR1 is SNHLY, CDR2 FYNNEI, per germline. V was cut by 7 bases and J by 3 bases, with 12 bases left in between. The CDR3 consists of 13 residues. Supplemented by reference TRBV2 and TRBJ2-5, the full variable domain reads EPEVTQTPSHQVTQMGQEVILRCVPISNHLYFYWYRQILGQKVEFLVSFYNNEISEKSEIFDDQFSVERPDGSNFTLKIRSTKLEDSAMYFCASTRQQEETQYFGPGTRLLVL.

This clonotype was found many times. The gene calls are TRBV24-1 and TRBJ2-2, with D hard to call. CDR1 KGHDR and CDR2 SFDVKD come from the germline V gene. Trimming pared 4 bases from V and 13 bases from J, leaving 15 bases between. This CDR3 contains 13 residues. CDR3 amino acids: CATSDPTDFGLFF. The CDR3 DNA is TGTGCCACCAGTGACCCTACCGACTTCGGGCTGTTTTTT.

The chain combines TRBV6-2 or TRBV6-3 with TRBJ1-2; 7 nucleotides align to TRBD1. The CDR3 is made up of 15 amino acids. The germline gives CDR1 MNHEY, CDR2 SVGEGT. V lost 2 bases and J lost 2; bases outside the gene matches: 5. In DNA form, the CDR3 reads TGTGCCAGCAGTTACCGGGGACAGATCAACTATGGCTACACCTTC. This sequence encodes CASSYRGQINYGYTF.

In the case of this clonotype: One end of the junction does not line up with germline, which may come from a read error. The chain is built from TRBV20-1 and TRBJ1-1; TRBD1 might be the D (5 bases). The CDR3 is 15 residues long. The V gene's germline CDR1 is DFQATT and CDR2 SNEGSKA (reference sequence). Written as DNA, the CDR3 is TGCAGTACTAGATCTTTCGGGGGACTGAACACTGAAGCTTTCTTT. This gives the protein CSTRSFGGLNTEAFF.

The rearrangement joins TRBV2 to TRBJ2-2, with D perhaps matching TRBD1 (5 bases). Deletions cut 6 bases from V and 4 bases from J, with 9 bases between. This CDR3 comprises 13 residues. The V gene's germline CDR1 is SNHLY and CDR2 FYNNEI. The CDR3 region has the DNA TGTGCCAGCAGGGATGACAGCACCGGGGAGCTGTTTTTT. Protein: CASRDDSTGELFF.

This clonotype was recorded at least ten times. This CDR3 reads CASSSDRGQETQYF. The CDR3 DNA sequence: TGTGCCAGCAGTTCGGACAGGGGGCAAGAGACCCAGTACTTC. The chain has TRBV7-2 and TRBJ2-5; 10 bases fit TRBD1. The length of the CDR3 is 14 residues. Germline V gene lookup returns CDR1 SGHTA and CDR2 FQGNSA. Trimming removed 6 bases from V and 2 bases from J; junction bases left unmatched: 3.

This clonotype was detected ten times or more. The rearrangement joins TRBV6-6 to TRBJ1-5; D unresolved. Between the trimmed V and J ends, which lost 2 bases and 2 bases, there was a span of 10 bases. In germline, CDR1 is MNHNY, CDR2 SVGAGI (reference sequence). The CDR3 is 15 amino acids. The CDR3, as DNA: TGTGCCAGCAGTTACCTGGGCATGGGCAATCAGCCCCAGCATTTT. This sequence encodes CASSYLGMGNQPQHF.

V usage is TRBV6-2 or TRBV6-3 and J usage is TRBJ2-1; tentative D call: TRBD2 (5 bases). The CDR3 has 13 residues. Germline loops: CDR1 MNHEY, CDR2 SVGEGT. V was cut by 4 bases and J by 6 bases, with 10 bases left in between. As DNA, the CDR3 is TGTGCCAGCAGTTCCCGACTACCCAATGAGCAGTTCTTC. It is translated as CASSSRLPNEQFF.

Written as DNA, the CDR3 is TGCAGTGCTAGAGATACCGCAGGGAGAAATTCACCCCTCCACTTT. Residues: CSARDTAGRNSPLHF. V gene TRBV20-1 combines with J gene TRBJ1-6; D is perhaps TRBD1 (5 bases). Trimming removed 0 bases at V and 7 bases at J, with 13 bases between. CDR3 length: 15 residues. The V gene's germline CDR1 is DFQATT and CDR2 SNEGSKA (reference sequence).

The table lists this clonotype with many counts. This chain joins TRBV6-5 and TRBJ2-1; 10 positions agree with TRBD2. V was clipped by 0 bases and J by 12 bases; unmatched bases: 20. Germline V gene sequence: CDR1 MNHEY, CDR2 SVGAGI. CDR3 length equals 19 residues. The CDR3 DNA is TGTGCCAGCAGTTACTCCTCTCCTCTGGCGAGCAGCGGGGGGGCACGGCAGTTCTTC. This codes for CASSYSSPLASSGGARQFF.

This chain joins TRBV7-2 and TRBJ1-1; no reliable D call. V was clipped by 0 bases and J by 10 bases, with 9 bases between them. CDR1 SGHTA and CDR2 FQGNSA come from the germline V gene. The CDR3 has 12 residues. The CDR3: CASSLAGSVAFF. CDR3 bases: TGTGCCAGCAGCTTAGCAGGGTCGGTAGCTTTCTTT.

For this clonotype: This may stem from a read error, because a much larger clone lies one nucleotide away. CDR3 amino acids: CASSEASTHEQYF. CDR3 nucleotides: TGTGCCAGCAGTGAGGCTAGCACCCACGAGCAGTACTTC. The chain is built from TRBV2 and TRBJ2-4; TRBD2 might be the D (5 bases). With the DNA end fitting TRBJ2-7 better, the J assignment may be wrong. This CDR3 contains 13 residues. CDR1 is SNHLY and CDR2 is FYNNEI in the germline V gene.

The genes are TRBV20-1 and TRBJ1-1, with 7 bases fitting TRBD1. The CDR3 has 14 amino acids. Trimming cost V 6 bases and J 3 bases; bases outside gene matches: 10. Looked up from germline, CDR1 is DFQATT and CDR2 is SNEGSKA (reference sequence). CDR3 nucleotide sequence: TGCAGTGCCCGGGACAGACAGAAATACACTGAAGCTTTCTTT. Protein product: CSARDRQKYTEAFF.

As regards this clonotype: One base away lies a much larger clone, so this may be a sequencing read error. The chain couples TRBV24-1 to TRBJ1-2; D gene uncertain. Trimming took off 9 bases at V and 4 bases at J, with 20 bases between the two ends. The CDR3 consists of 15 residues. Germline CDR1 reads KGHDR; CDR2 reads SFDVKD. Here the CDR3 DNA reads TGTGCCACCCGCTCGGGGTGGGAGGAAGGCTATGGCTACACCTTC. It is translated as CATRSGWEEGYGYTF.

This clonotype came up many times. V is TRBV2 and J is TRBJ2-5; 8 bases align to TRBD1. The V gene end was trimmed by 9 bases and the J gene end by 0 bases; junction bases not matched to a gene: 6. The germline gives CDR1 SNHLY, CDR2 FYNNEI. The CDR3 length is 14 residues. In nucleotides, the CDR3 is TGTGCCAGTAGGACAGGGAGTCACCAAGAGACCCAGTACTTC. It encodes CASRTGSHQETQYF.

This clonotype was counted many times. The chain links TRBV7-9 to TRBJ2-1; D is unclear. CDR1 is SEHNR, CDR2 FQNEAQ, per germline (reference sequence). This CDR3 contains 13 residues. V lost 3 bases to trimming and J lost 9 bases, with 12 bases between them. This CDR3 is CASSFLEASEQFF. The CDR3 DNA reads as TGTGCCAGCAGCTTTCTTGAAGCAAGTGAGCAGTTCTTC.

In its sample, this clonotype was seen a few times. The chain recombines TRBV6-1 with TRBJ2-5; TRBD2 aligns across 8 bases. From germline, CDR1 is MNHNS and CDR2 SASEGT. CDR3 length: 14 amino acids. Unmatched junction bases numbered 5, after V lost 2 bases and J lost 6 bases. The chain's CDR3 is CASSESGGGKTQYF. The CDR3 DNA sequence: TGTGCCAGCAGTGAAAGCGGGGGAGGAAAGACCCAGTACTTC.

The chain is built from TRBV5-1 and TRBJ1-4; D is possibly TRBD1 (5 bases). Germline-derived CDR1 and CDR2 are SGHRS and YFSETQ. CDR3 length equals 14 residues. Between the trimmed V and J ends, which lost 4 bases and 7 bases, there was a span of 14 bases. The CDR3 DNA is TGCGCCAGCAGCAGGCGGGGACCCAGTGAAAAACTGTTTTTT. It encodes CASSRRGPSEKLFF. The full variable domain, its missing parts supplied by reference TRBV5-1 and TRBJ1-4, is KAGVTQTPRYLIKTRGQQVTLSCSPISGHRSVSWYQQTPGQGLQFLFEYFSETQRNKGNFPGRFSGRQFSNSRSEMNVSTLELGDSALYLCASSRRGPSEKLFFGSGTQLSVL.

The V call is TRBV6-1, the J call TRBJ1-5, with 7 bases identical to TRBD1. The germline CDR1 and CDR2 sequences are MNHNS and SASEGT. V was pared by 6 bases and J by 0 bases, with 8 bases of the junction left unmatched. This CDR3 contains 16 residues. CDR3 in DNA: TGTGCCAGCAGCCCACTACAGGGGAATAGCAATCAGCCCCAGCATTTT. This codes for CASSPLQGNSNQPQHF.

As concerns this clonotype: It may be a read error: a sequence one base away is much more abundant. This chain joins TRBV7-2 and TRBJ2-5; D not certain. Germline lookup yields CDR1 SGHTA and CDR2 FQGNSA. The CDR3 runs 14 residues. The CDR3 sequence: CASGLRRTQETQYF. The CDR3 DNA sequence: TGTGCCAGCGGCTTACGCAGGACCCAAGAGACCCAGTACTTC.

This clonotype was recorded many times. This CDR3 reads CASRSRDGYTF. Written as DNA, the CDR3 is TGTGCCAGCAGGAGCAGGGATGGCTACACCTTC. The chain has TRBV6-6 and TRBJ1-2; TRBD1 is a possible D gene (5 bases). CDR1 MNHNY and CDR2 SVGAGI come from the germline V gene (reference sequence). CDR3 length: 11 residues. V lost 6 bases and J lost 6, with 8 bases in between.

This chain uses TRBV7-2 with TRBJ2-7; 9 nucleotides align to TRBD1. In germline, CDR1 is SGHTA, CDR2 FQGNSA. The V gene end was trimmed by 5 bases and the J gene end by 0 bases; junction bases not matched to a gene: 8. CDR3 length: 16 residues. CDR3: CASSSRDREVSYEQYV. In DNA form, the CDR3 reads TGTGCCAGCAGCAGCCGGGACAGGGAGGTCTCCTACGAGCAGTACGTC.

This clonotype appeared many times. Written as DNA, the CDR3 is TGTGCCAGCGAGACAGGGCGAGAAGAGACCCAGTACTTC. Translated: CASETGREETQYF. V usage is TRBV5-5 and J usage is TRBJ2-5, with 7 bases lining up with TRBD1. Germline V gives CDR1 SGHKS, CDR2 YYEKEE (reference sequence). The CDR3 runs to 13 residues. Germline trimming cut 7 bases from V and 3 bases from J; bases unmatched to any gene: 6. Complete variable domain (other parts from reference TRBV5-5 and TRBJ2-5): DAGVTQSPTHLIKTRGQQVTLRCSPISGHKSVSWYQQVLGQGPQFIFQYYEKEERGRGNFPDRFSARQFPNYSSELNVNALLLGDSALYLCASETGREETQYFGPGTRLLVL.

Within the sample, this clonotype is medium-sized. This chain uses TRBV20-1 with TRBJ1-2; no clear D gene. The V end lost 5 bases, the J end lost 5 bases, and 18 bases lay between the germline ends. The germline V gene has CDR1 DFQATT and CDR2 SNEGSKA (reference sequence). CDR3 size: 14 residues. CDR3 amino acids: CSARGPPPKYGYTF. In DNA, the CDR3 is TGCAGTGCTCGCGGGCCACCGCCCAAGTATGGCTACACCTTC.

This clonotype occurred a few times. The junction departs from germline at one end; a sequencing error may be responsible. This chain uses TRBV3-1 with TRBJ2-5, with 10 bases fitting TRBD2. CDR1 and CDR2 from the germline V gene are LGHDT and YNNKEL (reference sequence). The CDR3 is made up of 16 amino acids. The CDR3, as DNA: TGTGCCAGCAGCCTGTTGAGTAGCGGGGGGTGGGAGATCCAGTACTTC. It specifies CASSLLSSGGWEIQYF.

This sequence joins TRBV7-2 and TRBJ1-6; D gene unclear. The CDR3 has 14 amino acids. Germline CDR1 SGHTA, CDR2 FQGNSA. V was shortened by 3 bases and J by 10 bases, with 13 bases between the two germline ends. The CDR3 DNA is TGTGCCAGCAGCTTTGGGCTTCAAGCATCACCCCTCCACTTT. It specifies CASSFGLQASPLHF.

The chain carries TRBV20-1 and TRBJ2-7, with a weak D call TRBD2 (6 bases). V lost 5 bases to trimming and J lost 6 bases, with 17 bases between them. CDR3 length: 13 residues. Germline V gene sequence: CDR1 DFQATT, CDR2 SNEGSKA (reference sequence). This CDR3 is CSAQLESEGEQYF. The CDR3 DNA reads TGCAGTGCTCAACTAGAGTCGGAGGGCGAGCAGTACTTC.